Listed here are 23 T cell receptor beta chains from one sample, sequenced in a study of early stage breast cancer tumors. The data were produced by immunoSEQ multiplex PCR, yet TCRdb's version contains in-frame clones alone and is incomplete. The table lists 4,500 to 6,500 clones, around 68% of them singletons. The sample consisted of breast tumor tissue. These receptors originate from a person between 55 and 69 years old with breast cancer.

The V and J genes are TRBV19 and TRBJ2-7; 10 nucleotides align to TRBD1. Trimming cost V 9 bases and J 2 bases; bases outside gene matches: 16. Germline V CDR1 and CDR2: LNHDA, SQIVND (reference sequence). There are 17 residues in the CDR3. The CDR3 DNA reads TGTGCCAGAACCGGGACAGGGGTGAGTTGGGGGACCTACGAGCAGTACTTC. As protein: CARTGTGVSWGTYEQYF.

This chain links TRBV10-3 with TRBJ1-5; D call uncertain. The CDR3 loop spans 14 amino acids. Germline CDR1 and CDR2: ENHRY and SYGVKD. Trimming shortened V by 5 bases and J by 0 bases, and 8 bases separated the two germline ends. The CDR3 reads CAISREYSNQPQHF. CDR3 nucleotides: TGTGCCATCAGTCGGGAATATAGCAATCAGCCCCAGCATTTT.

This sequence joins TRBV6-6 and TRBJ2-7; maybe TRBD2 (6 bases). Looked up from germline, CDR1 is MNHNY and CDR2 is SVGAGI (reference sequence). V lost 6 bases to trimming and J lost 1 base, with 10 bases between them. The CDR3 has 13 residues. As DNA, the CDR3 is TGTGCCAGCAGAAGGGACTTATCCTACGAGCAGTACTTC. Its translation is CASRRDLSYEQYF.

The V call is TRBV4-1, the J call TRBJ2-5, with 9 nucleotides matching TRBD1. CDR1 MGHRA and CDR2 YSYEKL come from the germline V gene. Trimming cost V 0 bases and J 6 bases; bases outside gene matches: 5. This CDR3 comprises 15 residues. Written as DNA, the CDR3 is TGCGCCAGCAGCCAAGATTGGACAGGGGCGAAGACCCAGTACTTC. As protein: CASSQDWTGAKTQYF.

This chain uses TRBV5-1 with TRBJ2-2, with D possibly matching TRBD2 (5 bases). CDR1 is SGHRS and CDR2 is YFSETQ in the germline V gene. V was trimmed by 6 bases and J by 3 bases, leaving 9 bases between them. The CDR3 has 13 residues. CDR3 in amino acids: CASTGGDTGELFF. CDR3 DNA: TGCGCCAGCACCGGAGGTGACACCGGGGAGCTGTTTTTT.

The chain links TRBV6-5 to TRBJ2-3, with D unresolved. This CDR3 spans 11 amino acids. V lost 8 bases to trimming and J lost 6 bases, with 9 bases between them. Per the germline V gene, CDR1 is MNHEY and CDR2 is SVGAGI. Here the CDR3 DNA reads TGTGCCAGCGCGAGTGGGGATACGCAGTATTTT. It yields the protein CASASGDTQYF.

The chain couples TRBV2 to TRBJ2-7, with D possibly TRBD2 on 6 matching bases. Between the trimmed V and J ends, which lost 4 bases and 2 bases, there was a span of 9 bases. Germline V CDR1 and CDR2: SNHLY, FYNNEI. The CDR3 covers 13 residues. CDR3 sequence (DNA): TGTGCCAGCAGTGTGGGGGGACCCTACGAGCAGTACTTC. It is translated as CASSVGGPYEQYF.

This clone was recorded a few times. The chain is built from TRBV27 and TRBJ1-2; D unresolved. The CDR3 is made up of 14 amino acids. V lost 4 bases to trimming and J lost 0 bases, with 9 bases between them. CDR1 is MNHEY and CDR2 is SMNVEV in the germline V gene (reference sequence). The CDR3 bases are TGTGCCAGCAGTTCGTCCCGGACTAACTATGGCTACACCTTC. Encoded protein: CASSSSRTNYGYTF.

CDR3 coding DNA: TGTGCCAGCTCGAGGGGTTCCTCTGGGGCCAACGTCCTGACTTTC. Translating it yields CASSRGSSGANVLTF. The J gene is TRBJ2-6, the V gene TRBV11-3; D may match TRBD1 or TRBD2 (5 bases each). The CDR3 has 15 amino acids. The ends were cut back, 8 bases at V and 0 bases at J, with 11 bases in the middle. Germline V gene lookup returns CDR1 SGHNT and CDR2 YENEEA. The full variable domain, completed using reference TRBV11-3 and TRBJ2-6, is EAGVVQSPRYKIIEKKQPVAFWCNPISGHNTLYWYLQNLGQGPELLIRYENEEAVDDSQLPKDRFSAERLKGVDSTLKIQPAELGDSAVYLCASSRGSSGANVLTFGAGSRLTVL.

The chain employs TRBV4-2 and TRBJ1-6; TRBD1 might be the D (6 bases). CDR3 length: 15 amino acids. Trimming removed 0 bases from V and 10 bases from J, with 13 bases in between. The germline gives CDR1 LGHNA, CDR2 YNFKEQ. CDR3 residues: CASSQDGQGRSPLHF. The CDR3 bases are TGTGCCAGCAGCCAAGATGGGCAGGGGAGGTCACCCCTCCACTTT.

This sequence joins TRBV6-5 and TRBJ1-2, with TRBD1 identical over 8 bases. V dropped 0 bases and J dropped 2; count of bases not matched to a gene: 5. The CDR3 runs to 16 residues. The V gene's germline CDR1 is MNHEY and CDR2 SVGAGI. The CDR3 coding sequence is TGTGCCAGCAGTTACTCGAGGCAGGGGGCAAACTATGGCTACACCTTC. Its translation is CASSYSRQGANYGYTF.

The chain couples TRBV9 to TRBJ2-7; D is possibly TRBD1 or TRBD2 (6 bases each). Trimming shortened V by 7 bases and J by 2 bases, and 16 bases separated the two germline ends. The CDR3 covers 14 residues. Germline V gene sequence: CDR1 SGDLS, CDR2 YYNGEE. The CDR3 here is CASGRGGLAYEQYF. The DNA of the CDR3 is TGTGCCAGCGGCAGAGGGGGGCTCGCCTACGAGCAGTACTTC.

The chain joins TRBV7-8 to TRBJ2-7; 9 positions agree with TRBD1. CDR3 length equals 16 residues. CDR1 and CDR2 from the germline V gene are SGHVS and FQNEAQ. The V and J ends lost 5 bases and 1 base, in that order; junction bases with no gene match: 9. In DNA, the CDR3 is TGTGCCAGCAGCCAGGGGACAGGGTCCCTTTCCTACGAGCAGTACTTC. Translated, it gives CASSQGTGSLSYEQYF.

CDR3 sequence (DNA): TGTGCCAGCTCACCACCGAGGGTGGGAAACACTGAAGCTTTCTTT. Translating it yields CASSPPRVGNTEAFF. This chain links TRBV18 with TRBJ1-1; D unclear. This CDR3 has 15 amino acids. V lost 0 bases and J lost 2, with 10 bases in between. Germline V gene lookup returns CDR1 KGHSH and CDR2 LQKENI.

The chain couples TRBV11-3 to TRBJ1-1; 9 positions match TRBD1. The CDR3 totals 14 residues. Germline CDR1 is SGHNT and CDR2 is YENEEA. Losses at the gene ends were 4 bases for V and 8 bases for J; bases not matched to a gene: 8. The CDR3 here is CASSSRTGGDEAFF. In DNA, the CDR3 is TGTGCCAGCAGCTCCCGAACAGGGGGCGACGAAGCTTTCTTT.

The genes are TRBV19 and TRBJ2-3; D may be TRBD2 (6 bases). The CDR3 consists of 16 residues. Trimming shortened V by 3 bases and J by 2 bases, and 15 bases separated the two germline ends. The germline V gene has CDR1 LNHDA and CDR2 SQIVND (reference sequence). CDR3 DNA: TGTGCCAGTAGTATGGGCGACGCGGGACTCACAGATACGCAGTATTTT. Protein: CASSMGDAGLTDTQYF.

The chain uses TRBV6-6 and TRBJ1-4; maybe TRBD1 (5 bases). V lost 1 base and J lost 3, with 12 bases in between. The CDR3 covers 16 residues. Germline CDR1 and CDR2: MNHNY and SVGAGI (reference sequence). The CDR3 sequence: CASSYWGRAANEKLFF. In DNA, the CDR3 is TGTGCCAGCAGTTACTGGGGCAGGGCCGCTAATGAAAAACTGTTTTTT.

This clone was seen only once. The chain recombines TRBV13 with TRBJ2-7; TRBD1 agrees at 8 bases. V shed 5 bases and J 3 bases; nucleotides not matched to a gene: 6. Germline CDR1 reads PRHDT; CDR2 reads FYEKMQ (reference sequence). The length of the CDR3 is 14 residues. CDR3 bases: TGTGCCAGCAGCGCAATACAGGGGGGCTACGAGCAGTACTTC. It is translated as CASSAIQGGYEQYF.

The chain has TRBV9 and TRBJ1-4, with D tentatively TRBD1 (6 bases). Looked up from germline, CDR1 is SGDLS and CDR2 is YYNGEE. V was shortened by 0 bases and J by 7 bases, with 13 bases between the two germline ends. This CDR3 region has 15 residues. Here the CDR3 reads CASSVVGVGGEKLFF. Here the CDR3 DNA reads TGTGCCAGCAGCGTAGTCGGCGTAGGGGGTGAAAAACTGTTTTTT.

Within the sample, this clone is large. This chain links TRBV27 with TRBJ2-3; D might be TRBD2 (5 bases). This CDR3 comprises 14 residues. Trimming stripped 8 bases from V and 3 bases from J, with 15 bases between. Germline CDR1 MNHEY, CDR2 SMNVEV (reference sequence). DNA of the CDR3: TGTGCCAGCGGCTTTGGGAGTGGTACAGATACGCAGTATTTT. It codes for CASGFGSGTDTQYF.

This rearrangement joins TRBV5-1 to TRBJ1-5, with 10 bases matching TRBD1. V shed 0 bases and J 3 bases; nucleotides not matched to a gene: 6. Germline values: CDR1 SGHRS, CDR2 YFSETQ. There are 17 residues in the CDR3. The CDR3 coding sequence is TGCGCCAGCAGCTTGGGACAGGGGGCGTGGGACAATCAGCCCCAGCATTTT. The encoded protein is CASSLGQGAWDNQPQHF.

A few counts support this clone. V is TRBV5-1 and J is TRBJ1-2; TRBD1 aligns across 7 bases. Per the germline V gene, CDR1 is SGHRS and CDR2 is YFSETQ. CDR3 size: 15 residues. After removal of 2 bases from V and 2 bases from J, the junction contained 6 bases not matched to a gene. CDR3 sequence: CASSFTGTVNYGYTF. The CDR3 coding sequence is TGCGCCAGCAGCTTCACCGGGACAGTAAACTATGGCTACACCTTC.

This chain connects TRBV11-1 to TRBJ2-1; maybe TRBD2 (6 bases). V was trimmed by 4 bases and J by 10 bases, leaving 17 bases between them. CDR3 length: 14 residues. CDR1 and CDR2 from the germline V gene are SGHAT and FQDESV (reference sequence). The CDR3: CASSSGLSSQEQFF. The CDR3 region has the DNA TGTGCCAGCAGCTCGGGACTTAGTTCCCAAGAGCAGTTCTTC.